These T cell receptor beta chains were read from a single sample in a study of control samples from healthy donors and cancer patients. Profiling relied on immunoSEQ multiplex PCR, and the TCRdb table lists in-frame clones only, not all of them. There are 150,000 to 200,000 clones in the sample; 94% occur only once, and 1.2% to 1.5% lies in the top ten. Source material: blood. These receptor sequences come from a woman aged 18-30 years in good health. Each CDR3 is given with its conserved first and last residue. The D gene is left open where the match is weak. The size entry is marked missing in some rows and otherwise reads once, few, many or a size class.

v_call	clone_size	d_call	j_call	cdr3_aa	cdr3_nt
TRBV2	.	.	TRBJ1-5	CASSPNMERSNQPQHF	TGTGCCAGCAGTCCCAATATGGAACGGAGCAATCAGCCCCAGCATTTT
TRBV6-2/TRBV6-3	.	.	TRBJ1-2	CASSYSRTVNYGYTF	TGTGCCAGCAGTTACTCTCGGACTGTCAACTATGGCTACACCTTC
TRBV15	.	.	TRBJ1-4	CATSRVLPATNEKLFF	TGTGCCACCAGCAGAGTCCTCCCTGCAACTAATGAAAAACTGTTTTTT
TRBV2	.	TRBD1	TRBJ1-2	CASSFPDRADYGYTF	TGTGCCAGCAGTTTCCCGGACAGGGCTGACTATGGCTACACCTTC
TRBV6-1	.	.	TRBJ1-6	CASSEAIGANRVFSYNSPLHF	TGTGCCAGCAGTGAAGCGATCGGGGCGAACAGGGTATTTTCCTATAATTCACCCCTCCACTTT
TRBV10-3	.	.	TRBJ2-3	CAAGRGAGFADTQYF	TGTGCCGCCGGGAGAGGGGCGGGGTTTGCAGATACGCAGTATTTT
TRBV4-2	once	TRBD2	TRBJ2-1	CASSQLAGGIRNEQFF	TGTGCCAGCAGCCAACTAGCGGGAGGGATTAGGAATGAGCAGTTCTTC
TRBV2	many	.	TRBJ1-2	CASMVGYGYTF	TGTGCCAGCATGGTAGGCTATGGCTACACCTTC
TRBV4-2	.	TRBD1	TRBJ2-2	CASSPAPGDRERAGELFF	TGTGCCAGCAGCCCCGCGCCCGGGGACAGGGAAAGGGCCGGGGAGCTGTTTTTT
TRBV9	.	.	TRBJ2-5	CASRVGTGTGETQYF	TGTGCCAGCAGGGTAGGAACGGGGACTGGAGAGACCCAGTACTTC
TRBV6-5	.	TRBD1	TRBJ1-4	CASSTYRGEKLFF	TGTGCCAGCAGTACGTACAGGGGAGAAAAACTGTTTTTT
TRBV28	.	.	TRBJ1-6	CASSPRYEGGNSPLHF	TGTGCCAGCAGTCCTAGATATGAGGGGGGGAATTCACCCCTCCACTTT
TRBV5-5	.	TRBD1	TRBJ1-4	CASSPLRATGGRTNEKLFF	TGTGCCAGCAGCCCTCTCCGGGCGACAGGGGGTAGGACTAATGAAAAACTGTTTTTT
TRBV2	.	.	TRBJ2-7	CATSNGQLNYEQYF	TGTGCCACAAGCAACGGGCAGTTAAACTACGAGCAGTACTTC
TRBV12-5	.	TRBD2	TRBJ2-1	CASGFGGYNEQFF	TGTGCTAGTGGTTTCGGGGGGTACAATGAGCAGTTCTTC
TRBV7-9	once	.	TRBJ2-2	CASTPGERAGELFF	TGTGCCAGCACCCCGGGAGAGAGGGCCGGGGAGCTGTTTTTT
TRBV28	.	TRBD1	TRBJ2-3	CASSLEDRVADTQYF	TGTGCCAGCAGTTTGGAGGACAGGGTCGCAGATACGCAGTATTTT
TRBV5-6	.	.	TRBJ2-5	CASSLDPQGETQYF	TGTGCCAGCAGCTTGGACCCCCAGGGAGAGACCCAGTACTTC
TRBV20-1	.	.	TRBJ2-1	CSAKILNEQFF	TGCAGTGCAAAGATTTTAAATGAGCAGTTCTTC
TRBV5-1	.	.	TRBJ1-1	CASSLGGNTEAFF	TGCGCCAGCAGCTTGGGGGGAAACACTGAAGCTTTCTTT
TRBV6-5	.	.	TRBJ2-3	CASSAQVDTQYF	TGTGCCAGCAGCGCACAGGTAGATACGCAGTATTTT
TRBV2	.	.	TRBJ2-2	CASSKQANTGELFF	TGTGCCAGCAGTAAGCAAGCAAACACCGGGGAGCTGTTTTTT
TRBV4-1	.	.	TRBJ2-1	CASSQGRGAYNEQFF	TGCGCCAGCAGCCAAGGCAGAGGGGCCTACAATGAGCAGTTCTTC
TRBV10-3	.	.	TRBJ2-5	CAIMGDQETQYF	TGTGCCATCATGGGGGATCAAGAGACCCAGTACTTC
TRBV7-9	few	.	TRBJ1-1	CASSSRTNTEAFF	TGTGCCAGCAGCTCCAGGACGAACACTGAAGCTTTCTTT
TRBV4-1	.	.	TRBJ1-2	CASRGGAKRDYGYTF	TGCGCCAGCAGGGGGGGGGCGAAAAGGGACTATGGCTACACCTTC
TRBV7-2	once	.	TRBJ2-7	CASSYTGRAYEQYF	TGTGCCAGCAGCTACACGGGACGGGCCTACGAGCAGTACTTC
TRBV5-5	.	.	TRBJ1-6	CASSLSAGSSYNSPLHF	TGTGCCAGCAGCTTGTCGGCAGGTAGCTCCTATAATTCACCCCTCCACTTT
TRBV2	.	.	TRBJ2-5	CATGNLETQYF	TGTGCCACCGGAAACTTAGAGACCCAGTACTTC
TRBV10-3	.	TRBD1	TRBJ1-1	CAISEKGAGDTEAFF	TGTGCCATCAGTGAAAAGGGGGCCGGGGACACTGAAGCTTTCTTT
TRBV6-5	.	.	TRBJ1-1	CASSWGEGQINEAFF	TGTGCCAGCAGTTGGGGGGAGGGGCAGATTAATGAAGCTTTCTTT
TRBV28	once	.	TRBJ1-6	CASRPQTDYSPLHF	TGTGCCAGCAGACCACAGACAGATTATTCACCCCTCCACTTT
TRBV11-2	.	.	TRBJ1-1	CASSLIRGRVTEAFF	TGTGCCAGCAGCTTAATCCGTGGCAGGGTCACTGAAGCTTTCTTT
TRBV6-2/TRBV6-3	.	TRBD2	TRBJ2-1	CASSSIYGLAGGNEQFF	TGTGCCAGCAGTTCTATCTATGGACTAGCGGGAGGAAATGAGCAGTTCTTC
TRBV11-3	.	TRBD2	TRBJ2-7	CASSLDWGGFNEQYF	TGTGCCAGCAGCTTAGATTGGGGGGGTTTTAACGAGCAGTACTTC
TRBV23-1	.	.	TRBJ1-1	CASSQSEEAPGTEAFF	TGCGCCAGCAGTCAATCGGAGGAGGCCCCGGGGACTGAAGCTTTCTTT
TRBV19	.	.	TRBJ1-5	CASSLSGGNQPQHF	TGTGCCAGTAGTCTTTCGGGGGGCAATCAGCCCCAGCATTTT
TRBV9	.	.	TRBJ1-2	CASSDVGGAAGYTF	TGTGCCAGCAGCGATGTCGGCGGGGCGGCAGGCTACACCTTC
TRBV11-2	.	.	TRBJ2-6	CASSFSDSGANVLTF	TGTGCCAGCAGCTTTAGCGACTCTGGGGCCAACGTCCTGACTTTC
TRBV7-9	.	.	TRBJ2-1	CASSLAGRSREQFF	TGTGCCAGCAGCTTAGCGGGACGCAGTCGTGAGCAGTTCTTC
TRBV11-2	once	TRBD1	TRBJ1-2	CASSSRDRGNYGYTF	TGTGCCAGCAGCTCCCGGGACAGGGGTAACTATGGCTACACCTTC
TRBV9	.	.	TRBJ2-7	CASSLAGNYEQYF	TGTGCCAGCAGCCTGGCGGGGAACTACGAGCAGTACTTC
TRBV18	.	.	TRBJ1-1	CASSPARSTEAFF	TGTGCCAGCTCACCAGCGAGGTCCACTGAAGCTTTCTTT
TRBV7-2	.	.	TRBJ1-1	CASSLYSINTEAFF	TGTGCCAGCAGCTTGTACAGTATAAACACTGAAGCTTTCTTT
TRBV27	.	.	TRBJ1-6	CASSAGLSPDSPLHF	TGTGCCAGCAGTGCGGGGTTGAGTCCGGACTCACCCCTCCACTTT
TRBV11-2	.	.	TRBJ1-4	CASSPQMEKLFF	TGTGCCAGCAGCCCTCAGATGGAAAAACTGTTTTTT
TRBV6-6	.	.	TRBJ2-5	CASSYQGETQYF	TGTGCCAGCAGTTACCAGGGTGAGACCCAGTACTTC
TRBV7-2	.	.	TRBJ1-3	CASSLFRGTGNTIYF	TGTGCCAGCAGCTTATTTCGGGGGACGGGAAACACCATATATTTT
TRBV28	.	.	TRBJ2-6	CATQSGANVLTF	TGTGCCACCCAATCTGGGGCCAACGTCCTGACTTTC
TRBV18	.	TRBD1	TRBJ1-6	CASSEGANSPLHF	TGTGCCAGCTCCGAGGGGGCTAATTCACCCCTCCACTTT
TRBV6-5	once	.	TRBJ1-1	CASSSGGDTEAFF	TGTGCCAGCAGTTCCGGGGGGGACACTGAAGCTTTCTTT
TRBV7-2	.	.	TRBJ1-5	CASSPGLGDNQPQHF	TGTGCCAGCAGTCCAGGGCTTGGGGACAATCAGCCCCAGCATTTT
TRBV10-2	.	TRBD1	TRBJ1-4	CASSEGTAGRREKLFF	TGCGCCAGCAGTGAAGGGACAGCCGGTCGGAGAGAAAAACTGTTTTTT
TRBV13	once	TRBD1	TRBJ2-1	CASSHNRGQPYNEQFF	TGTGCCAGCAGCCACAATCGGGGACAGCCGTACAATGAGCAGTTCTTC